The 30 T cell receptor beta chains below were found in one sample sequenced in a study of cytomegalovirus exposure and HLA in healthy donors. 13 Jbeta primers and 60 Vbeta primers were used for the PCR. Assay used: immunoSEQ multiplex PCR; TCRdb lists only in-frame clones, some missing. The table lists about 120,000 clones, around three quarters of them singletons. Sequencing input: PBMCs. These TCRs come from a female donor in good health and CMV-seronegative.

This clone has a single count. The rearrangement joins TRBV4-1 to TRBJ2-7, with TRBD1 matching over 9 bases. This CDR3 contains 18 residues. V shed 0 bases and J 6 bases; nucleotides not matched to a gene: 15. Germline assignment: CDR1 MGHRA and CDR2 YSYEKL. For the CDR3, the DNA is TGCGCCAGCAGCCAAGAACCTCCTACAGGGGGCCCATCGGTCGAGCAGTACTTC. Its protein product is CASSQEPPTGGPSVEQYF.

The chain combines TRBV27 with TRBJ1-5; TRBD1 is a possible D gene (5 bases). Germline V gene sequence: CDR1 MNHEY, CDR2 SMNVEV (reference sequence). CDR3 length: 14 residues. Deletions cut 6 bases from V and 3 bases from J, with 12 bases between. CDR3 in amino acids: CASSLDRLNQPQHF. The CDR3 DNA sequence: TGTGCCAGCAGCCTCGACAGACTCAATCAGCCCCAGCATTTT.

For the CDR3, the DNA is TGTGCCAGCAGCACGTACGCCCTAGGTGAGCAGTTCTTC. Protein sequence: CASSTYALGEQFF. J is TRBJ2-1 and V is TRBV21-1; TRBD2, the table's D call, lacks a check against the DNA. TRBV21-1 is deemed a pseudogene. This CDR3 comprises 13 residues.

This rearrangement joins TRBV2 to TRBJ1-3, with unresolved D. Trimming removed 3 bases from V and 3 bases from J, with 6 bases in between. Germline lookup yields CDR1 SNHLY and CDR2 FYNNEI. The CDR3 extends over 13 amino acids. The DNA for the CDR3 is TGTGCCAGCAGTGAGAGGGTTGGAAACACCATATATTTT. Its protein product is CASSERVGNTIYF.

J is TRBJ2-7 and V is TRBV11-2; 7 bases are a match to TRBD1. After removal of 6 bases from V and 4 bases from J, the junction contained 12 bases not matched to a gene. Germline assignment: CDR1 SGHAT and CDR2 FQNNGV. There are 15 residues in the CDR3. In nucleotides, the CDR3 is TGTGCCAGCAGGCCCCCCGGGACAGCCTTTTACGAGCAGTACTTC. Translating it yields CASRPPGTAFYEQYF.

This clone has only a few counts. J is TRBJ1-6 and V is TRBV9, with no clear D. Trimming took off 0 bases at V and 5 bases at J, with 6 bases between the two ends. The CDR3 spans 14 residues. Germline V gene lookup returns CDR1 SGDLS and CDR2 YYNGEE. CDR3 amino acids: CASSVETNNSPLHF. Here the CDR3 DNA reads TGTGCCAGCAGCGTAGAAACTAATAATTCACCCCTCCACTTT.

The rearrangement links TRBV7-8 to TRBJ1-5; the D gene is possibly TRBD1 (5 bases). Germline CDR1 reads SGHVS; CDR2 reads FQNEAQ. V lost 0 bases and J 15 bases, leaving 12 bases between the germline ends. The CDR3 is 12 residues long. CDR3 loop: CASSLASGVRHF. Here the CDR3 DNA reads TGTGCCAGCAGCTTAGCTTCGGGGGTTCGGCATTTT.

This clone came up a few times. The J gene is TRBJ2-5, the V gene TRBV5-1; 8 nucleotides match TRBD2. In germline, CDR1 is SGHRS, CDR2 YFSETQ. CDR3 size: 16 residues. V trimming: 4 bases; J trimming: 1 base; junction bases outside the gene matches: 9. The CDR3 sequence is CASSPGPSGSQETQYF. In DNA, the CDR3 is TGCGCCAGCAGCCCCGGCCCCAGCGGGAGCCAAGAGACCCAGTACTTC.

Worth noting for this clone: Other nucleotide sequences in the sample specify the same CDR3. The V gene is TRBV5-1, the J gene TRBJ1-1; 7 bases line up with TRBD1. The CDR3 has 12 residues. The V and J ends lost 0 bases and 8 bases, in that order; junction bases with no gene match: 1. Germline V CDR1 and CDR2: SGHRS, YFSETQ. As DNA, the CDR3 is TGCGCCAGCAGCTTGGAGGGACAGGAAGCTTTCTTT. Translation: CASSLEGQEAFF.

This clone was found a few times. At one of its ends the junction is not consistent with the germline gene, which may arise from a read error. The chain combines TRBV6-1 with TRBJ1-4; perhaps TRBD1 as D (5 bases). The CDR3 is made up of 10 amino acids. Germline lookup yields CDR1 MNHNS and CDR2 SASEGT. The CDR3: CASGGEKLFF. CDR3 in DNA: TGCGCCAGCGGGGGGGAAAAACTGTTTTTT.

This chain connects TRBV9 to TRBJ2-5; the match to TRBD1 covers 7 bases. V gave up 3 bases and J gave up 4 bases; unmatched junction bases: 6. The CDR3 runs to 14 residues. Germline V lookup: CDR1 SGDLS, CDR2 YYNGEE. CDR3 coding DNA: TGTGCCAGCAGCGCTGAGCCAGGGGGAGAGACCCAGTACTTC. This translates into CASSAEPGGETQYF. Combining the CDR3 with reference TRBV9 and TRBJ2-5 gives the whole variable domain DSGVTQTPKHLITATGQRVTLRCSPRSGDLSVYWYQQSLDQGLQFLIQYYNGEERAKGNILERFSAQQFPDLHSELNLSSLELGDSALYFCASSAEPGGETQYFGPGTRLLVL.

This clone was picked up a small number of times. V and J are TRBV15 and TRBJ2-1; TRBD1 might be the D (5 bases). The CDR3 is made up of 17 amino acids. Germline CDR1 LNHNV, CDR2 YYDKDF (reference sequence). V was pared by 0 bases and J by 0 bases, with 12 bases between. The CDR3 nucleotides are TGTGCCACCAGCAGAGAATCGGACACTCCCTCCTACAATGAGCAGTTCTTC. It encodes CATSRESDTPSYNEQFF. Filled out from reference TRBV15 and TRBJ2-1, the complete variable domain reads DAMVIQNPRYQVTQFGKPVTLSCSQTLNHNVMYWYQQKSSQAPKLLFHYYDKDFNNEADTPDNFQSRRPNTSFCFLDIRSPGLGDTAMYLCATSRESDTPSYNEQFFGPGTRLTVL.

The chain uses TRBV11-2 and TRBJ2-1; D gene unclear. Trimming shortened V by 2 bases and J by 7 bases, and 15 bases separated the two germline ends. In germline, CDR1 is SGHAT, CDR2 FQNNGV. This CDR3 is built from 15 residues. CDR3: CASSLSPRMINEQFF. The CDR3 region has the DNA TGTGCCAGCAGCTTAAGTCCGAGGATGATAAATGAGCAGTTCTTC.

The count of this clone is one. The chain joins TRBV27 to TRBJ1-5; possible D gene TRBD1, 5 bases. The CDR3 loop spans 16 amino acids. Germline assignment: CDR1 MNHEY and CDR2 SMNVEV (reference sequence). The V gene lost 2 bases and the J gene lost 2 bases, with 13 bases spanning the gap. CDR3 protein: CASSLRAGLGNQPQHF. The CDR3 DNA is TGTGCCAGCAGTTTACGGGCAGGGCTGGGCAATCAGCCCCAGCATTTT.

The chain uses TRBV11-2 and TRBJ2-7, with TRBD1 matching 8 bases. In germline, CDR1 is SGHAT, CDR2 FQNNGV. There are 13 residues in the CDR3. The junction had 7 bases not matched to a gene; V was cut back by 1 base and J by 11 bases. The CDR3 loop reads CASSLARTGHEYF. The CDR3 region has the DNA TGTGCCAGCAGCTTAGCCCGGACAGGGCACGAGTACTTC.

The CDR3 loop reads CAISDPGLGWGVGSEQYF. CDR3 DNA: TGTGCCATCAGTGACCCAGGGTTAGGCTGGGGGGTAGGTTCCGAGCAGTACTTC. The chain joins TRBV10-3 to TRBJ2-7, with TRBD2 as a possible D gene (6 bases). The CDR3 has 18 amino acids. V was clipped by 3 bases and J by 6 bases, with 27 bases between them. Germline CDR1 ENHRY, CDR2 SYGVKD.

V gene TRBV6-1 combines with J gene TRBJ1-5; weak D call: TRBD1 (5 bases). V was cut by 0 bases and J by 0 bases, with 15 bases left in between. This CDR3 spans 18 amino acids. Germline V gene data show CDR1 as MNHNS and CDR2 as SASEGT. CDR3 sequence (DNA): TGTGCCAGCAGTGAAGCGCGGCTAAGGGGTAGTAGCAATCAGCCCCAGCATTTT. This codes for CASSEARLRGSSNQPQHF.

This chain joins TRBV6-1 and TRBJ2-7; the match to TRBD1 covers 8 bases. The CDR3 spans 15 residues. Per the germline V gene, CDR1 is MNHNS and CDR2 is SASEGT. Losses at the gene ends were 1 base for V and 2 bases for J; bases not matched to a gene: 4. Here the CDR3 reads CASSEVRTGPYEQYF. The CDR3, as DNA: TGTGCCAGCAGTGAAGTAAGGACAGGGCCCTACGAGCAGTACTTC.

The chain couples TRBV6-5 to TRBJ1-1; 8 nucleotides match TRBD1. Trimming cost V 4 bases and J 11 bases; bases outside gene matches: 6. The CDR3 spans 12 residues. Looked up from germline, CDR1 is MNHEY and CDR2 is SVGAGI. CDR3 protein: CASSSRQGAAFF. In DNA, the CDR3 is TGTGCCAGCAGTTCACGGCAGGGGGCGGCTTTCTTT.

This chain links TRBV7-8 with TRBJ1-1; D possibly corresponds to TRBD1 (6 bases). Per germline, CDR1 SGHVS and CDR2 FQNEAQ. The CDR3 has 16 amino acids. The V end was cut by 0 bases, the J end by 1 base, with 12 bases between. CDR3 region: CASSLARTAGNTEAFF. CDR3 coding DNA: TGTGCCAGCAGCTTAGCTAGGACAGCCGGGAACACTGAAGCTTTCTTT.

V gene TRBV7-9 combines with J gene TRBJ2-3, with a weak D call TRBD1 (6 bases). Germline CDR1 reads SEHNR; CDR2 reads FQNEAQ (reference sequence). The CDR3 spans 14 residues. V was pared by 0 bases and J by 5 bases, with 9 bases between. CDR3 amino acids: CASSLAAGEDTQYF. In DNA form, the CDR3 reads TGTGCCAGCAGCTTAGCGGCAGGGGAAGATACGCAGTATTTT. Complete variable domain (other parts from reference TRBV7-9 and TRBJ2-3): DTGVSQNPRHKITKRGQNVTFRCDPISEHNRLYWYRQTLGQGPEFLTYFQNEAQLEKSRLLSDRFSAERPKGSFSTLEIQRTEQGDSAMYLCASSLAAGEDTQYFGPGTRLTVL.

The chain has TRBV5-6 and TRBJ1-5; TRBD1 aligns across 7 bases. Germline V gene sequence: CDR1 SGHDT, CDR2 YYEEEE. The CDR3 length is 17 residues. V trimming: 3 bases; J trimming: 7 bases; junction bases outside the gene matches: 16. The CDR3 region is CASSSGPQGRLGQPQHF. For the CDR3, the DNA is TGTGCCAGCAGCTCCGGGCCACAGGGGCGGTTGGGCCAGCCCCAGCATTTT.

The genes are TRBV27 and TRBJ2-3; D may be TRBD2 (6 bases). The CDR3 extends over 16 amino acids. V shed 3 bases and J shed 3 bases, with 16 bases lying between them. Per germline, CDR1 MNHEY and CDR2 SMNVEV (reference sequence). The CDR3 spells CASSFRAIRGTDTQYF. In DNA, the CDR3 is TGTGCCAGCAGTTTTCGGGCGATACGGGGGACAGATACGCAGTATTTT.

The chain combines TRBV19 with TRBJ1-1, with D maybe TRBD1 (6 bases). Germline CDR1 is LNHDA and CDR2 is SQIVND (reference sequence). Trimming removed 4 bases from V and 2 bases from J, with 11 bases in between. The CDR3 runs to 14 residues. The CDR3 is CASSTRDTNTEAFF. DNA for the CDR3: TGTGCCAGTAGTACCCGGGACACAAACACTGAAGCTTTCTTT.

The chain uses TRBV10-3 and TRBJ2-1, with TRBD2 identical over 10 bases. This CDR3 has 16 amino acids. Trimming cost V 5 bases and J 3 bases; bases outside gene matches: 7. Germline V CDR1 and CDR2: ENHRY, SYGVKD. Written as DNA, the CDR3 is TGTGCCATCAGTTCCCGGACTAGCGGTGACTACAATGAGCAGTTCTTC. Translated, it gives CAISSRTSGDYNEQFF.

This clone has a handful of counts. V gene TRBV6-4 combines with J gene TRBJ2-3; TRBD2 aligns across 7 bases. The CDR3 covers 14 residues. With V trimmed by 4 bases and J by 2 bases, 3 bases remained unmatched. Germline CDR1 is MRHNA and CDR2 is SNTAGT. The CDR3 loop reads CASSASGATDTQYF. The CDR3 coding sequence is TGTGCCAGCAGTGCTAGCGGAGCCACAGATACGCAGTATTTT.

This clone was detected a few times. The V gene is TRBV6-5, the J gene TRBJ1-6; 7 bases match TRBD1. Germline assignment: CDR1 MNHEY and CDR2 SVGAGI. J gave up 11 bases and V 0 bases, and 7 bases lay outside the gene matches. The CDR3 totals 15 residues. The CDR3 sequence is CASSYSGGGGTPLHF. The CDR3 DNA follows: TGTGCCAGCAGTTACTCAGGAGGGGGCGGGACACCCCTCCACTTT.

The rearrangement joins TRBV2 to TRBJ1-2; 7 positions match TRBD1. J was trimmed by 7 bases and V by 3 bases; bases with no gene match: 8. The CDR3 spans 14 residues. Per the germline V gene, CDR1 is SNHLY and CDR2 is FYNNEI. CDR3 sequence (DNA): TGTGCCAGCAGTGAGGAACAGGGGTACGGTGGCTACACCTTC. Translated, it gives CASSEEQGYGGYTF.

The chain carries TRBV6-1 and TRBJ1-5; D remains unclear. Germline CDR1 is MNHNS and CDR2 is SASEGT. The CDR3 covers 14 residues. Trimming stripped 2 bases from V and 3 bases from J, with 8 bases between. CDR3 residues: CASSEQTYNQPQHF. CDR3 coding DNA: TGTGCCAGCAGTGAACAGACTTACAATCAGCCCCAGCATTTT.

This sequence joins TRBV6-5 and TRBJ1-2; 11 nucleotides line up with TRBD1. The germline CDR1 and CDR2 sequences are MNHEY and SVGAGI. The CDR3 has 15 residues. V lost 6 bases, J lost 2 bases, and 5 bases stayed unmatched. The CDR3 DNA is TGTGCCAGCAGACTGGGACAGGGGGTAAACTATGGCTACACCTTC. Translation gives CASRLGQGVNYGYTF.